These 29 T cell receptor beta chains share one sample of origin, sequenced in a study of vaccination and CD4 T cells after COVID-19. TCRdb re-called the PCR reads with MiXCR, one entry per CDR3 protein. The table records about 18,000 distinct CDR3 sequences, approximately 62% of them present only once. The sample was CD4+ T cells from blood, taken after SARS-CoV-2 vaccination. The source is a human donor who had recovered from COVID-19.

There are a few counts of this clonotype. CDR3 sequence (DNA): TGCAGTGCTAGAGAGACCGCTTGGAGCGGCTACACCTTC. Protein product: CSARETAWSGYTF. The chain is built from TRBV20-1 and TRBJ1-2, with D hard to call. V was clipped by 0 bases and J by 8 bases, with 13 bases between them. Germline V gene lookup returns CDR1 DFQATT and CDR2 SNEGSKA (reference sequence). The CDR3 covers 13 residues.

This chain uses TRBV5-1 with TRBJ2-7; no firm D call. Germline V gene lookup returns CDR1 SGHRS and CDR2 YFSETQ. The length of the CDR3 is 13 residues. V was cut by 4 bases and J by 5 bases, with 13 bases left in between. For the CDR3, the DNA is TGCGCCAGCAGCGCCGAGGCAGACAACGAGCAGTACTTC. Protein product: CASSAEADNEQYF. Variable domain in full (rest from reference TRBV5-1 and TRBJ2-7): KAGVTQTPRYLIKTRGQQVTLSCSPISGHRSVSWYQQTPGQGLQFLFEYFSETQRNKGNFPGRFSGRQFSNSRSEMNVSTLELGDSALYLCASSAEADNEQYFGPGTRLTVT.

The chain employs TRBV7-2 and TRBJ1-1; no definite D call. The germline V gene has CDR1 SGHTA and CDR2 FQGNSA. V lost 2 bases and J 6 bases, leaving 7 bases between the germline ends. The CDR3 runs 12 residues. CDR3 residues: CASSLISAEAFF. Here the CDR3 DNA reads TGTGCCAGCAGCTTAATATCCGCTGAAGCTTTCTTT.

The V call is TRBV11-1, the J call TRBJ1-1; weak D call: TRBD1 (5 bases). The germline V gene has CDR1 SGHAT and CDR2 FQDESV (reference sequence). Deletions cut 1 base from V and 2 bases from J, with 14 bases between. The CDR3 spans 16 residues. CDR3 region: CASSLVVGRGNTEAFF. Written as DNA, the CDR3 is TGTGCCAGCAGCTTAGTTGTTGGAAGGGGCAACACTGAAGCTTTCTTT.

The CDR3 DNA reads TGCAGTGCCCCCCCCTCGGGGGGCTCGGAGACCCAGTACTTC. Protein sequence: CSAPPSGGSETQYF. The chain uses TRBV20-1 and TRBJ2-5, with TRBD2 as a possible D gene (7 bases). Germline CDR1 reads DFQATT; CDR2 reads SNEGSKA (reference sequence). V was cut by 6 bases and J by 5 bases, with 19 bases left in between. CDR3 length: 14 amino acids.

The chain couples TRBV15 to TRBJ2-7; 7 positions agree with TRBD1. V lost 5 bases, J lost 5 bases, and 9 bases stayed unmatched. Per germline, CDR1 LNHNV and CDR2 YYDKDF (reference sequence). There are 14 residues in the CDR3. CDR3 sequence reads: CATSGGQEFDEQYF. The CDR3 nucleotides are TGTGCCACCAGCGGAGGACAGGAGTTCGACGAGCAGTACTTC.

The chain has TRBV9 and TRBJ2-2; 8 positions match TRBD1. Germline V gene sequence: CDR1 SGDLS, CDR2 YYNGEE. V was clipped by 1 base and J by 2 bases; unmatched bases: 1. The CDR3 consists of 15 residues. The CDR3 DNA sequence: TGTGCCAGCAGCGTAACAGGGGGTAACACCGGGGAGCTGTTTTTT. Translating it yields CASSVTGGNTGELFF.

The chain couples TRBV24-1 to TRBJ2-3, with a tentative D call TRBD1 (6 bases). V was cut by 3 bases and J by 5 bases, with 17 bases left in between. The CDR3 contains 16 residues. CDR1 and CDR2 from the germline V gene are KGHDR and SFDVKD. The CDR3 region is CATSDTLGASGDTQYF. The CDR3 DNA is TGTGCCACCAGTGATACCCTGGGGGCGTCCGGAGATACGCAGTATTTT.

The V call is TRBV20-1, the J call TRBJ2-5; D remains unclear. V was pared by 0 bases and J by 5 bases, with 10 bases between. This CDR3 has 13 residues. Germline values: CDR1 DFQATT, CDR2 SNEGSKA (reference sequence). Written as DNA, the CDR3 is TGCAGTGCTAGAGACCCTCCCGGGGAGACCCAGTACTTC. It yields the protein CSARDPPGETQYF.

This chain joins TRBV15 and TRBJ2-7; D not certain. V was trimmed by 0 bases and J by 1 base, leaving 10 bases between them. The CDR3 length is 15 residues. The germline CDR1 and CDR2 sequences are LNHNV and YYDKDF (reference sequence). The CDR3 nucleotides are TGTGCCACCAGCAGAGATCTGGGCCAGTCCTACGAGCAGTACTTC. Amino acids: CATSRDLGQSYEQYF.

The V call is TRBV2, the J call TRBJ2-7; 8 bases align to TRBD2. Germline trimming cut 5 bases from V and 2 bases from J; bases unmatched to any gene: 14. This CDR3 spans 17 amino acids. Per the germline V gene, CDR1 is SNHLY and CDR2 is FYNNEI. The DNA of the CDR3 is TGTGCCAGCAGTTCCGGGACGGTAGCGGGGTTTGCCTACGAGCAGTACTTC. Protein: CASSSGTVAGFAYEQYF.

The chain is built from TRBV15 and TRBJ2-3; D gene ambiguous. Germline assignment: CDR1 LNHNV and CDR2 YYDKDF (reference sequence). The CDR3 spans 14 residues. V dropped 4 bases and J dropped 0 bases, with 8 bases sitting between them. The CDR3 loop is CATSISRSTDTQYF. DNA of the CDR3: TGTGCCACCAGCATCAGCAGGAGCACAGATACGCAGTATTTT.

The rearrangement links TRBV6-2 or TRBV6-3 to TRBJ2-1; D uncertain. Trimming left V 8 bases short and J 7 bases short, with 6 bases between. The CDR3 totals 10 residues. The germline gives CDR1 MNHEY, CDR2 SVGEGT. CDR3 in DNA: TGTGCCAGCGGGCGAAATGAGCAGTTCTTC. This codes for CASGRNEQFF.

The chain carries TRBV6-1 and TRBJ2-3; D might be TRBD1 (5 bases). V lost 4 bases to trimming and J lost 1 base, with 15 bases between them. Germline assignment: CDR1 MNHNS and CDR2 SASEGT. This CDR3 is built from 16 residues. CDR3 in amino acids: CASSGQDSLRTDTQYF. The CDR3 DNA is TGTGCCAGCAGTGGACAAGACAGTCTCCGCACAGATACGCAGTATTTT.

This clonotype was observed a few times. The chain links TRBV27 to TRBJ2-5, with D possibly matching TRBD1 (6 bases). Germline CDR1 reads MNHEY; CDR2 reads SMNVEV (reference sequence). V gave up 4 bases and J gave up 5 bases, with 11 bases separating them. The CDR3 sequence is 13 residues long. In DNA form, the CDR3 reads TGTGCCAGCAGTTCCACAGGGCGGGAGACCCAGTACTTC. Protein product: CASSSTGRETQYF.

This chain uses TRBV30 with TRBJ2-7; tentatively, D is TRBD2 (6 bases). With 1 base removed from V and 2 bases from J, the gap between germline ends came to 12 bases. Germline loops: CDR1 GTSNPN, CDR2 SVGIG (reference sequence). The CDR3 is 14 amino acids. The CDR3 is CAWSELAPPYEQYF. CDR3 coding DNA: TGTGCCTGGAGTGAACTAGCTCCCCCCTACGAGCAGTACTTC.

V gene TRBV20-1 combines with J gene TRBJ1-1; 10 nucleotides match TRBD1. CDR1 is DFQATT, CDR2 SNEGSKA, per germline (reference sequence). CDR3 size: 12 residues. J gave up 11 bases and V 5 bases, and 8 bases lay outside the gene matches. The CDR3 DNA sequence: TGCAGTGCTCGACAGGGGGCGGTGGGTGCTTTCTTT. Its protein product is CSARQGAVGAFF.

The V gene is TRBV12-3 or TRBV12-4, the J gene TRBJ1-2; the D is unclear. The CDR3 is made up of 13 amino acids. The V and J ends lost 7 bases and 8 bases respectively, with 17 bases between them. The CDR3 nucleotides are TGTGCCAGCACGCCTCTCGTTGAAGGAGGCTACACCTTC. This gives the protein CASTPLVEGGYTF.

The chain joins TRBV20-1 to TRBJ2-1; 8 nucleotides match TRBD2. V shed 5 bases and J 0 bases; nucleotides not matched to a gene: 3. Germline V gene data show CDR1 as DFQATT and CDR2 as SNEGSKA (reference sequence). This CDR3 has 14 amino acids. The CDR3 DNA follows: TGCAGTGCTTTAAGCGGGAGCTCCTACAATGAGCAGTTCTTC. Protein product: CSALSGSSYNEQFF.

In its sample, this clonotype ranks as medium-sized. The V call is TRBV20-1, the J call TRBJ2-1; 10 nucleotides agree with TRBD2. Per germline, CDR1 DFQATT and CDR2 SNEGSKA (reference sequence). V lost 3 bases to trimming and J lost 9 bases; unmatched junction nucleotides: 5. The CDR3 runs to 13 residues. The CDR3 reads CSASSLAGVEQFF. The CDR3, as DNA: TGCAGTGCTAGCTCGCTAGCGGGAGTTGAGCAGTTCTTC.

The rearrangement uses TRBV12-3 or TRBV12-4 and TRBJ1-5, with 8 positions matching TRBD1. The J segment lost 4 bases and the V segment lost 6 bases, leaving 5 bases of the junction unmatched. This CDR3 region has 14 residues. The CDR3 DNA is TGTGCCAGCAGAAGCCGGACAGGGAATCAGCCCCAGCATTTT. It specifies CASRSRTGNQPQHF.

The rearrangement joins TRBV20-1 to TRBJ2-3; tentatively, D is TRBD2 (5 bases). Germline V lookup: CDR1 DFQATT, CDR2 SNEGSKA (reference sequence). Trimming took off 6 bases at V and 4 bases at J, with 8 bases between the two ends. The CDR3 has 11 residues. The CDR3 spells CSARLPDTQYF. The CDR3 DNA reads as TGCAGTGCAAGACTACCAGATACGCAGTATTTT.

There are a few counts of this clonotype. The chain combines TRBV7-8 with TRBJ2-2; no clear D gene. The CDR3 spans 15 residues. Trimming removed 2 bases from V and 0 bases from J, with 7 bases in between. CDR1 and CDR2 (germline): SGHVS, FQNEAQ. DNA for the CDR3: TGTGCCAGCAGCTTATACGCGACGAACACCGGGGAGCTGTTTTTT. This encodes CASSLYATNTGELFF.

This clonotype was counted only a few times. The chain uses TRBV6-2 or TRBV6-3 and TRBJ1-1; 8 bases line up with TRBD1. The CDR3 spans 16 residues. V gave up 2 bases and J gave up 0 bases; unmatched junction bases: 5. Germline V gene data show CDR1 as MNHEY and CDR2 as SVGEGT. The CDR3 region is CASSYATGQVNTEAFF. The CDR3 bases are TGTGCCAGCAGTTACGCGACGGGACAGGTGAACACTGAAGCTTTCTTT.

About this clonotype itself: Sequence at one end of the junction differs from germline and may be a read error. The V and J genes are TRBV20-1 and TRBJ2-7, with TRBD2 identical over 8 bases. CDR3 length equals 14 residues. CDR1 is DFQATT, CDR2 SNEGSKA, per germline (reference sequence). The CDR3 coding sequence is TGCAGTGCCAGAGAGGCGGGAGGTCCCTACGAGCAGTACTTC. Protein: CSAREAGGPYEQYF.

The table lists this clonotype with a few counts. The V and J genes are TRBV20-1 and TRBJ2-1; D ambiguous. V lost 1 base, J lost 0 bases, and 10 bases lay in between. The CDR3 consists of 15 residues. Germline V gives CDR1 DFQATT, CDR2 SNEGSKA (reference sequence). The chain's CDR3 is CSARAHSSSYNEQFF. CDR3 in DNA: TGCAGTGCTAGAGCGCATTCGAGCTCCTACAATGAGCAGTTCTTC.

The gene calls are TRBV6-1 and TRBJ2-1, with D perhaps being TRBD1 or TRBD2 (5 bases each). The V and J ends lost 6 bases and 0 bases respectively, with 12 bases between them. The CDR3 spans 15 residues. Germline assignment: CDR1 MNHNS and CDR2 SASEGT. CDR3 nucleotides: TGTGCCAGCAGCCGGGACCCAAGCTCCTACAATGAGCAGTTCTTC. Translating gives CASSRDPSSYNEQFF.

The CDR3 here is CATSRDARANGYTQYF. In nucleotides, the CDR3 is TGTGCCACCAGCAGAGATGCGCGGGCCAACGGGTATACGCAGTATTTT. This chain links TRBV15 with TRBJ2-3, with D possibly matching TRBD2 (5 bases). The CDR3 has 16 residues. Germline V CDR1 and CDR2: LNHNV, YYDKDF (reference sequence). V was cut by 0 bases and J by 7 bases, with 17 bases left in between. The full variable domain, completed using reference TRBV15 and TRBJ2-3, is DAMVIQNPRYQVTQFGKPVTLSCSQTLNHNVMYWYQQKSSQAPKLLFHYYDKDFNNEADTPDNFQSRRPNTSFCFLDIRSPGLGDTAMYLCATSRDARANGYTQYFGPGTRLTVL.

The table lists this clonotype with a count of one. This chain joins TRBV19 and TRBJ2-1; D remains unclear. The V gene lost 3 bases and the J gene lost 8 bases, with 14 bases spanning the gap. CDR3 length equals 14 residues. In germline, CDR1 is LNHDA, CDR2 SQIVND (reference sequence). The CDR3 spells CASSMRKVIDEQFF. Here the CDR3 DNA reads TGTGCCAGTAGTATGAGGAAAGTTATCGATGAGCAGTTCTTC.